The next 20 T cell receptor beta chains were all read from a single sample in a study of blood T cell repertoires in COVID-19. TCRdb's copy holds only in-frame clones and misses some; the assay was immunoSEQ multiplex PCR. The repertoire holds 150,000 to 200,000 clones, with roughly nine tenths as singletons. Source material: peripheral blood. These receptors were collected from a man aged 55 to 70 with acute or convalescent COVID-19.

The chain carries TRBV5-1 and TRBJ1-1, with D perhaps TRBD1 (6 bases). Germline loops: CDR1 SGHRS, CDR2 YFSETQ. The CDR3 loop spans 14 amino acids. V lost 2 bases, J lost 1 base, and 9 bases lay in between. CDR3 nucleotide sequence: TGCGCCAGCAGCTTCCGGGACAAGAACACTGAAGCTTTCTTT. Protein product: CASSFRDKNTEAFF.

The chain links TRBV15 to TRBJ1-5, with 7 nucleotides matching TRBD1. V shed 3 bases and J 4 bases; nucleotides not matched to a gene: 6. There are 15 residues in the CDR3. Germline-derived CDR1 and CDR2 are LNHNV and YYDKDF (reference sequence). The CDR3 sequence: CATSRGDSDNQPQHF. DNA for the CDR3: TGTGCCACCAGCAGGGGGGACAGCGATAATCAGCCCCAGCATTTT.

The chain links TRBV19 to TRBJ1-5, with a tentative D call TRBD1 (6 bases). CDR3 size: 14 residues. Looked up from germline, CDR1 is LNHDA and CDR2 is SQIVND (reference sequence). V lost 7 bases and J lost 4, with 14 bases in between. The CDR3 sequence is CASTIGTPNQPQHF. CDR3 nucleotides: TGTGCCAGTACCATAGGGACACCTAATCAGCCCCAGCATTTT.

This chain links TRBV29-1 with TRBJ1-3; 7 nucleotides match TRBD1. The CDR3 consists of 13 residues. V was clipped by 4 bases and J by 2 bases; unmatched bases: 2. CDR1 is SQVTM, CDR2 ANQGSEA, per germline. Here the CDR3 DNA reads TGCAGCGTTGTCCAGGGGGCTGGAAACACCATATATTTT. It encodes CSVVQGAGNTIYF.

CDR3 amino acids: CASSINRGGTIYF. The CDR3 DNA sequence: TGTGCCAGTAGTATAAATCGCGGGGGTACCATATATTTT. The genes are TRBV19 and TRBJ1-3; possible D gene TRBD1, 5 bases. This CDR3 region has 13 residues. The germline V and J ends were trimmed by 2 bases and 10 bases, with 12 bases remaining between them. The V gene's germline CDR1 is LNHDA and CDR2 SQIVND (reference sequence).

J is TRBJ2-6 and V is TRBV30; perhaps TRBD1 as D (6 bases). Germline-derived CDR1 and CDR2 are GTSNPN and SVGIG (reference sequence). V dropped 2 bases and J dropped 3 bases, with 11 bases sitting between them. CDR3 size: 15 residues. CDR3 sequence reads: CAWSTGSFGANVLTF. For the CDR3, the DNA is TGTGCCTGGAGTACAGGGTCGTTTGGGGCCAACGTCCTGACTTTC.

The J gene is TRBJ1-2, the V gene TRBV9; D might be TRBD1 (5 bases). There are 13 residues in the CDR3. Trimming shortened V by 3 bases and J by 8 bases, and 14 bases separated the two germline ends. CDR1 SGDLS and CDR2 YYNGEE come from the germline V gene. CDR3 in amino acids: CASSGNQGGGYTF. The CDR3, as DNA: TGTGCCAGCAGCGGAAATCAGGGAGGGGGCTACACCTTC.

The V gene is TRBV10-2, the J gene TRBJ1-1, with 7 bases fitting TRBD1. The CDR3 extends over 14 amino acids. Losses at the gene ends were 7 bases for V and 1 base for J; bases not matched to a gene: 6. The germline V gene encodes CDR1 WSHSY and CDR2 SAAADI. The CDR3 loop is CASITGQENTEAFF. The CDR3 bases are TGCGCCAGCATAACTGGACAGGAGAACACTGAAGCTTTCTTT.

This clone was picked up one time. The chain combines TRBV27 with TRBJ2-1, with a possible D match to TRBD2 (5 bases). The CDR3 has 15 amino acids. CDR1 and CDR2 from the germline V gene are MNHEY and SMNVEV (reference sequence). V shed 7 bases and J shed 0 bases, with 13 bases lying between them. CDR3 DNA: TGTGCCAGCAACCGTCAGCGGAGCTCCTACAATGAGCAGTTCTTC. Its translation is CASNRQRSSYNEQFF.

The rearrangement links TRBV19 to TRBJ1-3; D is ambiguous. This CDR3 contains 13 residues. CDR1 and CDR2 (germline): LNHDA, SQIVND (reference sequence). V was clipped by 7 bases and J by 3 bases, with 10 bases between them. The CDR3 DNA reads as TGTGCCAGTACCTCTATTATTGGAAACACCATATATTTT. Translating it yields CASTSIIGNTIYF.

The chain carries TRBV29-1 and TRBJ1-2; 11 bases are a match to TRBD1. V trimming: 6 bases; J trimming: 8 bases; junction bases outside the gene matches: 5. The CDR3 covers 12 residues. CDR1 is SQVTM, CDR2 ANQGSEA, per germline. CDR3 coding DNA: TGCAGCGTGGACAGGGGGCTCGAAGGCTACACCTTC. Protein: CSVDRGLEGYTF.

This clone was detected once. The V gene is TRBV27, the J gene TRBJ2-5, with a weak D call TRBD2 (8 bases). Germline loops: CDR1 MNHEY, CDR2 SMNVEV (reference sequence). The CDR3 sequence is 13 residues long. Trimming pared 11 bases from V and 11 bases from J, leaving 24 bases between. CDR3 amino acids: CAAGGQVAGGQYF. DNA of the CDR3: TGTGCCGCGGGAGGCCAGGTGGCAGGGGGTCAGTACTTC.

V and J are TRBV11-3 and TRBJ1-1; D may be TRBD1 (6 bases). The CDR3 spans 17 residues. CDR1 and CDR2 from the germline V gene are SGHNT and YENEEA. The ends were cut back, 1 base at V and 4 bases at J, with 19 bases in the middle. CDR3 bases: TGTGCCAGCAGCTTAGCCCCTGGGGCAGGGGCAGCCACTGAAGCTTTCTTT. Its translation is CASSLAPGAGAATEAFF.

V and J are TRBV7-9 and TRBJ1-2; D uncertain. Germline V gene data show CDR1 as SEHNR and CDR2 as FQNEAQ (reference sequence). Trimming cost V 5 bases and J 8 bases, with 12 bases left between them. The CDR3 has 12 amino acids. Here the CDR3 reads CASSLEVVGYTF. The CDR3 DNA reads as TGTGCCAGCAGCCTGGAGGTGGTCGGCTACACCTTC.

This sequence joins TRBV10-3 and TRBJ1-6; D perhaps matches TRBD1 (6 bases). CDR3 length: 14 residues. V was clipped by 5 bases and J by 8 bases, with 13 bases between them. The V gene's germline CDR1 is ENHRY and CDR2 SYGVKD. CDR3 region: CAISLGQLDSPLHF. In DNA, the CDR3 is TGTGCCATCAGTCTTGGACAGTTGGATTCACCCCTCCACTTT.

The genes are TRBV29-1 and TRBJ1-2, with 10 bases aligning to TRBD1. This CDR3 has 13 residues. CDR1 SQVTM and CDR2 ANQGSEA come from the germline V gene. Trimming cost V 3 bases and J 6 bases; bases outside gene matches: 4. Here the CDR3 reads CSVDGGTGDGYTF. CDR3 DNA sequence: TGCAGCGTTGACGGGGGGACAGGGGATGGCTACACCTTC.

The gene calls are TRBV5-1 and TRBJ1-6; TRBD1 aligns across 7 bases. The CDR3 totals 13 residues. The junction had 4 bases not matched to a gene; V was cut back by 4 bases and J by 9 bases. The germline gives CDR1 SGHRS, CDR2 YFSETQ. CDR3 sequence reads: CASSPTGTSPLHF. DNA of the CDR3: TGCGCCAGCAGCCCGACAGGGACTTCACCCCTCCACTTT.

The V gene is TRBV7-9, the J gene TRBJ2-1; 7 bases fit TRBD1. The V gene's germline CDR1 is SEHNR and CDR2 FQNEAQ (reference sequence). The V and J ends lost 4 bases and 5 bases, in that order; junction bases with no gene match: 5. The CDR3 covers 14 residues. The CDR3 is CASSYRDSNNEQFF. The CDR3 nucleotides read TGTGCCAGCAGCTATCGGGACAGCAACAATGAGCAGTTCTTC.

Of note for this clone: This CDR3 is also generated by other DNA sequences in the sample. The CDR3 bases are TGTGCCAGCAGCTTATCAGGGGGGAACACTGAAGCTTTCTTT. It yields the protein CASSLSGGNTEAFF. The rearrangement joins TRBV7-9 to TRBJ1-1; 7 bases map to TRBD1. This CDR3 is 14 amino acids long. With 2 bases clipped from V and 1 base from J, the junction kept 1 base outside the gene matches. Germline V gene sequence: CDR1 SEHNR, CDR2 FQNEAQ (reference sequence).

V is TRBV10-1 and J is TRBJ2-3, with TRBD2 identical over 9 bases. V lost 0 bases to trimming and J lost 6 bases; unmatched junction nucleotides: 7. CDR1 WNHNN and CDR2 SYGVQD come from the germline V gene (reference sequence). This CDR3 is built from 16 residues. The CDR3 reads CASSESLAGFMDTQYF. In DNA, the CDR3 is TGCGCCAGCAGTGAGTCGCTAGCGGGGTTTATGGATACGCAGTATTTT.